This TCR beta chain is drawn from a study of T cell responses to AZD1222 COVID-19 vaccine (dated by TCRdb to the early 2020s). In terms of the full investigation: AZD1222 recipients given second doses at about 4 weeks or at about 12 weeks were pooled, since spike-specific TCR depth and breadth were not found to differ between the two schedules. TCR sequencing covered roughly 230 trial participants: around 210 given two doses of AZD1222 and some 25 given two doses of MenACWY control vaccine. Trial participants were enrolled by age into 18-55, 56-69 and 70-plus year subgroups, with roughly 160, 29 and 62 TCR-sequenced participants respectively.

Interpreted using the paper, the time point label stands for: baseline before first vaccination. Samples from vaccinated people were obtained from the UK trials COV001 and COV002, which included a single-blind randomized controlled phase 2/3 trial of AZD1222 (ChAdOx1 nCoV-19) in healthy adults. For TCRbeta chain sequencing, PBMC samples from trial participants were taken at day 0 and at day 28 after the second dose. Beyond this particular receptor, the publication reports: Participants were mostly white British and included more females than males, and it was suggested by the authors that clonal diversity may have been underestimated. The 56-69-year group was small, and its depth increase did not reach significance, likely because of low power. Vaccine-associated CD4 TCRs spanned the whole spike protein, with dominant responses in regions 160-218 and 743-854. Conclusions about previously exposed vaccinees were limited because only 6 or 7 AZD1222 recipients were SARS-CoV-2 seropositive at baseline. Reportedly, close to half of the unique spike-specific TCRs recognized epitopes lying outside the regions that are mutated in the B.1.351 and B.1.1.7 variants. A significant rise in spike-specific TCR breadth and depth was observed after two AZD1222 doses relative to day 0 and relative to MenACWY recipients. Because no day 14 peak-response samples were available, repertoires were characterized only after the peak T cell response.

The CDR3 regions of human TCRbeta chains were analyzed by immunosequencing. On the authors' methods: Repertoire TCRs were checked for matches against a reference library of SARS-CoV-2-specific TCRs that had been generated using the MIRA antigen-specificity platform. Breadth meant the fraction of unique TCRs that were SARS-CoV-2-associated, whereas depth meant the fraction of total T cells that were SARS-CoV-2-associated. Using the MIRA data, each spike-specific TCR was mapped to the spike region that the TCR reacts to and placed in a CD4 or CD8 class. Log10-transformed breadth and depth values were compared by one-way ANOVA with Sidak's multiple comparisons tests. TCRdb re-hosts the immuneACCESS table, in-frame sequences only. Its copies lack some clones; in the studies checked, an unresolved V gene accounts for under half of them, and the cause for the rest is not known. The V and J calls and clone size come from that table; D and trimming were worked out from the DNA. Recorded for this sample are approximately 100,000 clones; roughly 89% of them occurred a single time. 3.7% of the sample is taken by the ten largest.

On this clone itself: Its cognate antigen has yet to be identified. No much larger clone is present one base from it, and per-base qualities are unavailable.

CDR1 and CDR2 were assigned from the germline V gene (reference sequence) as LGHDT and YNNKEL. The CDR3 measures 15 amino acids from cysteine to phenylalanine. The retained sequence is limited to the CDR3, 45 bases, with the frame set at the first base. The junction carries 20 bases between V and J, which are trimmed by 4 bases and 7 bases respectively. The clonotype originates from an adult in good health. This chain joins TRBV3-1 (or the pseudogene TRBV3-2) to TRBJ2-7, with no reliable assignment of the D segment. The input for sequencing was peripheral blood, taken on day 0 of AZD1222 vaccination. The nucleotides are TGTGCCAGCAGCCGAGGTCGGACCCCCCCTACGGAGCAGTACTTC. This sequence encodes CASSRGRTPPTEQYF.